This TCR beta chain appears in the sequencing data of a study of blood T cells in healthy people across ages. Study-level results: Naive CD4+ cells and diversity were both higher in long-lived donors than in aged donors.

Germline V gene sequence: CDR1 SQVTM, CDR2 ANQGSEA. V shed 6 bases and J shed 11 bases, with 19 bases lying between them. The CDR3 is 12 residues long. Worth noting for this clonotype: What it recognizes is unknown.

A second PCR of roughly 7 to 11 cycles used a sample-barcoded 5' primer and a J-beta primer mix. TCRdb redid the calling of the 5' RACE reads with MiXCR, one entry per CDR3 protein. Of some 1.4 million distinct CDR3 sequences detected, roughly 45% appear once; the ten largest clones hold approximately 7.9%. The donors, all healthy, were Caucasians living in Russia, aged roughly 6 to 100. The receptor was isolated from a woman aged 18-29 years in good health. The chain uses TRBV29-1 and TRBJ2-5; D ambiguous. The material sequenced was blood. The CDR3 sequence: CSVLPLYNEQYF. The CDR3 nucleotides read TGCAGCGTCCTCCCTTTATACAATGAGCAGTACTTC.